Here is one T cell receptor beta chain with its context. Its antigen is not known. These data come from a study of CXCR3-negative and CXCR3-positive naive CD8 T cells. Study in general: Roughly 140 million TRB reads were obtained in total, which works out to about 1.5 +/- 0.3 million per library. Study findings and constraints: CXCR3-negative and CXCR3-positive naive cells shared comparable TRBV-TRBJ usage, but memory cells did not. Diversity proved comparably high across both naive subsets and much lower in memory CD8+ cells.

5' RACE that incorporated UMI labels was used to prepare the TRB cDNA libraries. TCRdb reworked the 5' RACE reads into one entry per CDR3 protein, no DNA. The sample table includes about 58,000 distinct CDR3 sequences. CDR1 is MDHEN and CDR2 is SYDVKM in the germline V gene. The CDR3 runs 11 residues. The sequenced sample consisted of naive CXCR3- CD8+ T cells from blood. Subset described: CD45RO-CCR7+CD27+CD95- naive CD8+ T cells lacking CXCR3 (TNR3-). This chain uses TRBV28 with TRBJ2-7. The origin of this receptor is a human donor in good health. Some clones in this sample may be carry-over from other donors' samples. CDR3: CASSYSYEQNF. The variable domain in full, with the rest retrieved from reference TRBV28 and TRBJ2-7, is DVKVTQSSRYLVKRTGEKVFLECVQDMDHENMFWYRQDPGLGLRLIYFSYDVKMKEKGDIPEGYSVSREKKERFSLILESASTNQTSMYLCASSYSYEQNFGPGTRLTVT.